The TCR beta chain described here comes from a study of shared clonotypes between healthy human individuals. General study points: Generally, naive subsets (rather than memory subsets) showed larger estimated richness. A reduction in generation probabilities was seen for non-shared clonotypes relative to those shared by all four donors. Having only a few donors restricted how much genetic and exposure-history diversity was captured.

An assay was performed, and its level was deep. The method was immunoSEQ multiplex PCR; TCRdb's version includes in-frame clones alone and lacks a portion of them. Counted here are some 2.1 million clones, 85% to 95% occurring once; the ten biggest clones make up 0.9% to 1.3%. The length of the CDR3 is 13 residues. Trimming pared 6 bases from V and 6 bases from J, leaving 11 bases between. The germline V gene has CDR1 MNHEY and CDR2 SVGAGI. As concerns this clone: Its target is unknown.

CD8 cells regarded as naive lacked CD45RO, were positively chosen for CCR7, and omitted terminally differentiated effector memory CD45RA+ cells. The sequenced sample consisted of naive CD8+ T cells sorted from blood. V gene TRBV6-5 combines with J gene TRBJ2-2; unclear D gene. This TCR derives from a man younger than 35 in good health. CDR3 nucleotides: TGTGCCAGCAGGGTTTGGAGTGCCGGGGAGCTGTTTTTT. This gives the protein CASRVWSAGELFF.